Listed below are T cell receptor beta chains from one sample, sequenced in a study of shared clonotypes between healthy human individuals. TCRdb keeps only in-frame clones here, not all; method: immunoSEQ multiplex PCR. The sample lists roughly 2.5 million clones, approximately 94% occurring once. Sample: naive CD4+ T cells sorted from blood. All receptors derive from a man aged 18 to 35 in good health. CDR3s include the opening cysteine and the closing phenylalanine or tryptophan. Each record gives: V gene, D gene, J gene, clone size, CDR3 DNA, CDR3 protein. D genes are given only for firm matches. A clone size is listed for some rows: how often the clone was seen (once, few, many), or a class if it is expanded.

TRBV6-4	TRBD1	TRBJ1-2	once	TGTGCCAGCAGTGCCGGTGGACAGGGGCCCTATGGCTACACCTTC	CASSAGGQGPYGYTF
TRBV2	.	TRBJ2-7	few	TGTGCCAGCAGTGAAGGTGAAGGCCTGGGGAACTTC	CASSEGEGLGNF
TRBV4-1	.	TRBJ1-4	once	TGCGCCAGCAGCTGGGGACACCCAACTAATGAAAAACTGTTTTTT	CASSWGHPTNEKLFF
TRBV25-1	TRBD2	TRBJ2-1	.	TGTGCCAGCAGTGATTCGGCTAGCGGGAATGAGCAGTTCTTC	CASSDSASGNEQFF
TRBV5-4	.	TRBJ2-3	.	TGTGCCAGCAGCTTGATGATCTTGGGGGATACGCAGTATTTT	CASSLMILGDTQYF
TRBV7-2	.	TRBJ2-2	.	TGTGCCAGCAGCCTACTACGAGACACCGGGGAGCTGTTTTTT	CASSLLRDTGELFF
TRBV5-4	TRBD2	TRBJ2-7	.	TGTGCCAGCAGCTTGAGTAGTAGCGGGACGTTACTAAGCTCCTACGAGCAGTACTTC	CASSLSSSGTLLSSYEQYF
TRBV6-6	TRBD2	TRBJ2-7	.	TGTGCCAGCAGGACTAGCGGGACCTACGAGCAGTACTTC	CASRTSGTYEQYF
TRBV28	.	TRBJ1-3	.	TGTGCCAGCACACCCGGCAGGGGAACCGGAAACACCATATATTTT	CASTPGRGTGNTIYF
TRBV7-9	.	TRBJ2-1	.	TGTGCCAGCAGCTTAGGCGTCGGGGCGGAGGGACACAATGAGCAGTTCTTC	CASSLGVGAEGHNEQFF
TRBV6-5	.	TRBJ1-1	.	TGTGCCAGCAGTTCCCCGACCGGCGTAGAAGCTTTCTTT	CASSSPTGVEAFF
TRBV5-4	.	TRBJ2-7	.	TGTGCCAGCAGCTTCGACTACGAGCAGTACTTC	CASSFDYEQYF
TRBV2	.	TRBJ1-2	.	TGTGCCAGCAGTACGACAGAGAACTATGGCTACACCTTC	CASSTTENYGYTF
TRBV2	.	TRBJ2-4	.	TGTGCCAGCAGGCAACAGCTAGCCAAAAACATTCAGTACTTC	CASRQQLAKNIQYF
TRBV30	.	TRBJ2-7	.	TGTGCCTGGAATGAGGCAAGGGCGTTCGAGCAGTACTTC	CAWNEARAFEQYF
TRBV10-3	.	TRBJ1-4	once	TGTGCCTCGGGGTCCGCAACTAATGAAAAACTGTTTTTT	CASGSATNEKLFF